One and the same sample provided the 4 T cell receptor beta chains below, sequenced in a study of blood T cell repertoires in COVID-19. TCRdb's copy holds only in-frame clones and misses some; the assay was immunoSEQ multiplex PCR. The sample contains more than 100,000 clones, approximately 84% of which appear only once. The sequencing input was peripheral blood. These receptors came from a woman older than 75 with acute or convalescent COVID-19.

J is TRBJ2-7 and V is TRBV2, with D hard to call. This CDR3 has 14 residues. Looked up from germline, CDR1 is SNHLY and CDR2 is FYNNEI. V shed 1 base and J shed 0 bases, with 7 bases lying between them. The CDR3, as DNA: TGTGCCAGCAGTGAAGAACAACGCTCCTACGAGCAGTACTTC. Amino acids: CASSEEQRSYEQYF. Together with reference TRBV2 and TRBJ2-7, the CDR3 gives the full variable domain: EPEVTQTPSHQVTQMGQEVILRCVPISNHLYFYWYRQILGQKVEFLVSFYNNEISEKSEIFDDQFSVERPDGSNFTLKIRSTKLEDSAMYFCASSEEQRSYEQYFGPGTRLTVT.

The DNA of the CDR3 is TGTGCCAGTAGTAACGTCGGGACAGGGAATTCACCCCTCCACTTT. Encoded protein: CASSNVGTGNSPLHF. This chain uses TRBV19 with TRBJ1-6, with 9 bases identical to TRBD1. The CDR3 has 15 residues. The J segment lost 7 bases and the V segment lost 4 bases, leaving 5 bases of the junction unmatched. From germline, CDR1 is LNHDA and CDR2 SQIVND (reference sequence).

The chain employs TRBV5-6 and TRBJ1-6; 10 nucleotides match TRBD1. The CDR3 consists of 15 residues. Germline V CDR1 and CDR2: SGHDT, YYEEEE. The ends lost 3 bases at V and 7 bases at J; junction bases unmatched: 4. The CDR3 spells CASSWGQGLNSPLHF. The CDR3 bases are TGTGCCAGCAGCTGGGGACAGGGGCTAAATTCACCCCTCCACTTT.

This chain links TRBV11-2 with TRBJ2-1; D might be TRBD2 (6 bases). Trimming removed 4 bases at V and 10 bases at J, with 20 bases between. The CDR3 runs to 15 residues. Germline-derived CDR1 and CDR2 are SGHAT and FQNNGV. The CDR3 bases are TGTGCCAGCAGCTCTTTCCTCTCGGGGGTGGGGGAGCAGTTCTTC. This codes for CASSSFLSGVGEQFF.